This T cell receptor beta chain was observed in a study of cytomegalovirus exposure and HLA in healthy donors. Findings of the study overall: It was reportedly the case that the classifier diagnosed cytomegalovirus status with high specificity and sensitivity. Later analysis showed most CMV-associated TCR beta chains appearing HLA-restricted. Among TCR beta chains of equal frequency, HLA-associated ones were more clonally expanded in a later analysis.

Points on this clone: Its antigen is unidentified.

V shed 5 bases, J shed 12 bases, and the junction held 8 bases outside the gene matches. Germline CDR1 MDHEN, CDR2 SYDVKM. This CDR3 is built from 13 residues. This PCR relied on a set of 60 Vbeta primers and 13 Jbeta primers. Profiled with immunoSEQ multiplex PCR; TCRdb holds only in-frame clones, not every one. The repertoire holds about 60,000 clones, with 60% to 80% as singletons. All donors participated as healthy donors of bone marrow. The receptor was isolated from a woman aged 40 to 50 in good health and CMV-seropositive. The chain recombines TRBV28 with TRBJ1-5; 9 positions agree with TRBD1. Sequencing used PBMCs. The CDR3 nucleotides read TGTGCCAGCAGTCTTGACAGGGGGGCCCACCAGCATTTT. Translated: CASSLDRGAHQHF.